This T cell receptor beta chain was captured by sequencing in a study of T cell changes during pregnancy in multiple sclerosis. Data came from immunoSEQ multiplex PCR; TCRdb stores just in-frame clones and leaves some out. The data contain approximately 88,000 clones, 85% to 95% of them seen just once; the ten biggest clones take up around 2.2%. The junction had 5 bases not matched to a gene; V was cut back by 0 bases and J by 2 bases. Germline V CDR1 and CDR2: SGHRS, YFSETQ. This CDR3 is built from 15 residues. The sample consisted of peripheral blood, taken in the third trimester of pregnancy. J is TRBJ2-7 and V is TRBV5-1; 7 bases map to TRBD1. The origin of this receptor is a female donor with multiple sclerosis, enrolled in a pregnancy study. The CDR3 nucleotides read TGCGCCAGCAGCTTGGACCTGACAGGGACCTACGAGCAGTACTTC. Translated: CASSLDLTGTYEQYF. The full variable domain, with the rest looked up from reference TRBV5-1 and TRBJ2-7, is KAGVTQTPRYLIKTRGQQVTLSCSPISGHRSVSWYQQTPGQGLQFLFEYFSETQRNKGNFPGRFSGRQFSNSRSEMNVSTLELGDSALYLCASSLDLTGTYEQYFGPGTRLTVT.